Reported below is one T cell receptor (beta chain). Its antigen is still unknown. This record belongs to a study of regulatory dendritic cells for organ transplantation. Study-wide points: Memory CD8+ T cells were the most oligoclonal; naive cells were highly diverse. Alloreactive memory CD8+ T cell pools varied considerably between individuals. Mature dendritic cells appeared to drive more memory CD8+ clonal expansion than regulatory ones.

Allogeneic regulatory or mature dendritic cells were co-cultured for under six days with CFSE-labeled sorted T cells at 1:10. Using immunoSEQ multiplex PCR, the repertoire was profiled, and TCRdb retains in-frame clones only, with some absent. The data show tens of thousands of clones, 70% to 90% seen once. Source material: naive CD4+ T cells from blood cultured with regulatory dendritic cells. Specified subset: CD45RA+ naive T cells. This sequence originates from a human donor in good health.

As DNA, the CDR3 is TGTGCCAGCAGCTTGGGGACAGGAACTTTTGCCTACGAGCAGTACTTC. This gives the protein CASSLGTGTFAYEQYF. The chain uses TRBV7-6 and TRBJ2-7, with 8 positions matching TRBD1. Trimming at V came to 3 bases and at J to 2 bases, leaving 9 bases not matched to a gene. The germline gives CDR1 SGHVS, CDR2 FNYEAQ. The CDR3 spans 16 residues.